What follows are 22 T cell receptor beta chains derived from one specimen sequenced in a study of blood T cells in healthy people across ages (dated by TCRdb to between 2014 and 2017). Library preparation was by 5' RACE. Sequenced on an Illumina HiSeq 2500. A second PCR of roughly 7 to 12 cycles was performed with a sample-barcoded 5' primer and a J-beta primer mix. TCRdb's own reprocessing of the public reads used fastp at Q25 and MiXCR and kept productive beta chains. When rows share a CDR3 protein, they turn into one entry using the most common DNA and genes. Across this sample there are hundreds of thousands of distinct CDR3 sequences, with about half seen only once. The ten most abundant clones make up 30% to 40% of the sample. The sequenced material came from blood. Every receptor here comes from a woman aged 55-69 years in good health.

This clonotype was detected ten times or more. The chain has TRBV12-3 or TRBV12-4 and TRBJ2-7, with TRBD2 identical over 13 bases. This CDR3 has 16 residues. V lost 5 bases, J lost 7 bases, and 11 bases stayed unmatched. This CDR3 is CASSRGLAGLSGEQYF. In DNA, the CDR3 is TGTGCCAGCAGTAGGGGACTAGCGGGGCTATCGGGAGAGCAGTACTTC.

In this sample, this clonotype turned up many times. The V and J genes are TRBV29-1 and TRBJ2-3, with 12 nucleotides matching TRBD2. With V trimmed by 1 base and J by 2 bases, 4 bases remained unmatched. The CDR3 is 16 amino acids. Germline loops: CDR1 SQVTM, CDR2 ANQGSEA. The CDR3 DNA reads TGCAGCGTTGAAGGCGGACTAGCGGGGTACACAGATACGCAGTATTTT. Encoded protein: CSVEGGLAGYTDTQYF.

The chain combines TRBV7-9 with TRBJ2-5; D gene ambiguous. V was cut by 0 bases and J by 4 bases, with 15 bases left in between. The CDR3 runs 16 residues. Germline V lookup: CDR1 SEHNR, CDR2 FQNEAQ (reference sequence). CDR3 sequence: CASSLAAAAGVETQYF. CDR3 nucleotides: TGTGCCAGCAGCTTAGCGGCAGCCGCCGGAGTAGAGACCCAGTACTTC.

The CDR3 sequence: CASSLVAGVGTDTQYF. CDR3 nucleotide sequence: TGTGCCAGCAGCTTAGTCGCGGGAGTCGGCACAGATACGCAGTATTTT. The chain has TRBV7-6 and TRBJ2-3; 7 bases fit TRBD2. The germline V gene encodes CDR1 SGHVS and CDR2 FNYEAQ. The junction had 5 bases not matched to a gene; V was cut back by 1 base and J by 1 base. The CDR3 is made up of 16 amino acids.

Only a few counts were recorded for this clonotype. The chain uses TRBV4-2 and TRBJ2-1; D is uncertain. The V gene's germline CDR1 is LGHNA and CDR2 YNFKEQ. Trimming took 0 bases from V and 8 from J, leaving 14 bases between them. The CDR3 runs to 15 residues. In DNA form, the CDR3 reads TGTGCCAGCAGCCAAGATCCTGACTTAGGCTATGAGCAGTTCTTC. This sequence encodes CASSQDPDLGYEQFF.

This clonotype was picked up a small number of times. The V gene is TRBV7-2, the J gene TRBJ2-3; 11 bases line up with TRBD2. In germline, CDR1 is SGHTA, CDR2 FQGNSA. This CDR3 is 15 amino acids long. V dropped 4 bases and J dropped 4; count of bases not matched to a gene: 4. The CDR3 loop is CASSYRTSGSDTQYF. CDR3 sequence (DNA): TGTGCCAGCAGCTACAGGACTAGCGGGTCAGATACGCAGTATTTT.

The rearrangement uses TRBV30 and TRBJ2-1; no definite D call. CDR3 length: 13 amino acids. The V gene's germline CDR1 is GTSNPN and CDR2 SVGIG (reference sequence). Between the trimmed V and J ends, which lost 1 base and 13 bases, there was a span of 17 bases. The CDR3 nucleotides are TGTGCCTGGAGTGAGTCCCCTCAAGAGACCCAGTTCTTC. Encoded protein: CAWSESPQETQFF.

A few counts support this clonotype. The chain links TRBV4-2 to TRBJ2-1; tentatively, D is TRBD2 (8 bases). The CDR3 contains 15 residues. Germline V lookup: CDR1 LGHNA, CDR2 YNFKEQ. V lost 4 bases and J lost 9, with 19 bases in between. DNA for the CDR3: TGTGCCAGCAGCCCACCCGGGACTAGGGGGCGTGAGCAGTTCTTC. Protein: CASSPPGTRGREQFF.

The chain recombines TRBV2 with TRBJ2-4; D unresolved. The end of the DNA is better explained by TRBJ2-7, so the J call may be wrong. CDR1 is SNHLY, CDR2 FYNNEI, per germline. The CDR3 has 15 residues. The CDR3 sequence: CASSEDGQVGYEQYF. Written as DNA, the CDR3 is TGTGCCAGCAGTGAAGATGGGCAGGTGGGCTACGAGCAGTACTTC.

V gene TRBV12-3 or TRBV12-4 combines with J gene TRBJ1-2, with unresolved D. Trimming shortened V by 3 bases and J by 4 bases, and 12 bases separated the two germline ends. This CDR3 has 14 residues. The CDR3 here is CASSFSGRPYGYTF. CDR3 DNA: TGTGCCAGCAGTTTTTCCGGACGTCCCTATGGCTACACCTTC.

The V and J genes are TRBV4-3 and TRBJ2-7; D is perhaps TRBD1 (6 bases). Germline CDR1 reads LGHNA; CDR2 reads YSLEER. The V and J ends lost 1 base and 7 bases respectively, with 20 bases between them. The CDR3 is 16 residues long. The CDR3 loop reads CASSQVRDRSSREQYF. For the CDR3, the DNA is TGCGCCAGCAGCCAAGTTAGAGACAGGAGCTCTAGGGAGCAGTACTTC.

This clonotype occurred a few times. The genes are TRBV6-2 or TRBV6-3 and TRBJ2-7, with D tentatively TRBD2 (5 bases). The CDR3 length is 12 residues. V lost 7 bases to trimming and J lost 0 bases, with 7 bases between them. Per the germline V gene, CDR1 is MNHEY and CDR2 is SVGEGT. The CDR3 sequence: CASNGNSYEQYF. In nucleotides, the CDR3 is TGTGCCAGCAACGGGAACTCCTACGAGCAGTACTTC.

This clonotype appeared a few times. The rearrangement joins TRBV5-1 to TRBJ1-4; unclear D gene. Germline V lookup: CDR1 SGHRS, CDR2 YFSETQ. This CDR3 has 15 amino acids. Trimming took off 4 bases at V and 0 bases at J, with 10 bases between the two ends. The CDR3 DNA reads as TGCGCCAGCAGCGGAGGACGGCCAACTAATGAAAAACTGTTTTTT. This codes for CASSGGRPTNEKLFF.

J is TRBJ2-1 and V is TRBV9; TRBD2 matches at 14 bases. Germline trimming cut 6 bases from V and 9 bases from J; bases unmatched to any gene: 5. CDR3 length: 14 amino acids. Germline V gene data show CDR1 as SGDLS and CDR2 as YYNGEE. CDR3 sequence: CASTGLAGGGEQFF. The CDR3 DNA reads TGTGCCAGCACCGGACTAGCGGGAGGCGGTGAGCAGTTCTTC.

The chain employs TRBV7-3 and TRBJ2-1; 10 bases map to TRBD2. The CDR3 totals 14 residues. The J segment lost 8 bases and the V segment lost 7 bases, leaving 8 bases of the junction unmatched. From germline, CDR1 is SGHTA and CDR2 FQGTGA. CDR3 DNA: TGTGCCAGCAAGAAGGCTAGCGGGAGCCATGAGCAGTTCTTC. Encoded protein: CASKKASGSHEQFF.

V is TRBV20-1 and J is TRBJ1-2; D perhaps matches TRBD1 (5 bases). The CDR3 runs to 11 residues. In germline, CDR1 is DFQATT, CDR2 SNEGSKA (reference sequence). V was pared by 2 bases and J by 8 bases, with 9 bases between. CDR3 region: CSARQGWGYTF. In nucleotides, the CDR3 is TGCAGTGCTAGACAGGGCTGGGGCTACACCTTC.

The genes are TRBV29-1 and TRBJ1-5; D might be TRBD1 (5 bases). This CDR3 spans 14 amino acids. Per germline, CDR1 SQVTM and CDR2 ANQGSEA. Deletions cut 4 bases from V and 5 bases from J, with 15 bases between. CDR3 bases: TGCAGCGTTGGGTCCTGGGACCCTGATCAGCCCCAGCATTTT. Its protein is CSVGSWDPDQPQHF. Drawing the rest from reference TRBV29-1 and TRBJ1-5, the complete variable domain is SAVISQKPSRDICQRGTSLTIQCQVDSQVTMMFWYRQQPGQSLTLIATANQGSEATYESGFVIDKFPISRPNLTFSTLTVSNMSPEDSSIYLCSVGSWDPDQPQHFGDGTRLSIL.

This clonotype was seen only a few times. This chain uses TRBV29-1 with TRBJ2-6, with 8 bases lining up with TRBD2. Germline values: CDR1 SQVTM, CDR2 ANQGSEA. J lost 0 bases, V lost 1 base, and 8 bases had no gene match. This CDR3 comprises 18 residues. The CDR3, as DNA: TGCAGCGTTGAAGTAGTGAGCGGGGGTAGCTCTGGGGCCAACGTCCTGACTTTC. It codes for CSVEVVSGGSSGANVLTF.

This clonotype was seen a single time. The gene calls are TRBV7-2 and TRBJ1-1, with D possibly matching TRBD1 (5 bases). The germline V gene has CDR1 SGHTA and CDR2 FQGNSA. The CDR3 has 13 residues. The germline V and J ends were trimmed by 8 bases and 8 bases, with 18 bases remaining between them. The CDR3, as DNA: TGTGCCAGCGCTGTCGGGGGAGGCTTGGAAGCTTTCTTT. Its translation: CASAVGGGLEAFF. The entire variable domain, with the rest obtained from reference TRBV7-2 and TRBJ1-1, is as follows: GAGVSQSPSNKVTEKGKDVELRCDPISGHTALYWYRQSLGQGLEFLIYFQGNSAPDKSGLPSDRFSAERTGGSVSTLTIQRTQQEDSAVYLCASAVGGGLEAFFGQGTRLTVV.

This clonotype was counted between two and nine times. The gene calls are TRBV13 and TRBJ2-7; weak D call: TRBD1 (6 bases). V dropped 0 bases and J dropped 4 bases, with 13 bases sitting between them. The CDR3 extends over 15 amino acids. Germline V gene data show CDR1 as PRHDT and CDR2 as FYEKMQ (reference sequence). DNA of the CDR3: TGTGCCAGCAGCTTAGGCACAGGGTACAAGTACGAGCAGTACTTC. It translates to CASSLGTGYKYEQYF.

This chain uses TRBV15 with TRBJ1-2; weak D call: TRBD1 (5 bases). CDR1 is LNHNV, CDR2 YYDKDF, per germline (reference sequence). Trimming took off 3 bases at V and 8 bases at J, with 22 bases between the two ends. CDR3 length: 16 residues. CDR3 residues: CATSSERDRSLGGYTF. The CDR3 nucleotides are TGTGCCACCAGCAGCGAACGGGACCGCAGCCTTGGAGGCTACACCTTC.

The CDR3 reads CSGTSREGDEQFF. The CDR3 DNA reads TGCAGCGGGACCTCGCGGGAGGGTGATGAGCAGTTCTTC. V usage is TRBV29-1 and J usage is TRBJ2-1; TRBD2 aligns across 9 bases. The germline V gene encodes CDR1 SQVTM and CDR2 ANQGSEA. The CDR3 is made up of 13 amino acids. Trimming took 7 bases from V and 8 from J; bases not matched to a gene: 9.